These T cell receptor beta chains were read from a single sample in a study of shared clonotypes between healthy human individuals. TCRdb's table, derived via immunoSEQ multiplex PCR, lists solely in-frame clones and lacks some. This table has fewer than 1.6 million clones, about 98.5% appearing once. Sample: naive CD4+ T cells sorted from blood. The receptors were gathered from a man between 25 and 39 years old in good health. Both conserved end residues are part of each CDR3. Each record gives: clone size, V gene, D gene, J gene, CDR3 DNA, CDR3 protein. D genes are given only for firm matches. Size is stated for part of the rows, as once, few or many counts, or as a class when the clone is expanded.

NA	TRBV6-6	NA	TRBJ2-7	TGTGCCAGCAGTTACTCGGTCGACAGGTCCTACGAGCAGTACTTC	CASSYSVDRSYEQYF
NA	TRBV4-2	NA	TRBJ2-3	TGTGCCAGCAGCCAGAAGCGTGGGGGTAGCGATACGCAGTATTTT	CASSQKRGGSDTQYF
NA	TRBV19	NA	TRBJ1-5	TGTGCCAGTACCCGGACAGGCAATCAGCCCCAGCATTTT	CASTRTGNQPQHF
NA	TRBV30	NA	TRBJ1-3	TGTGCCTGGAGCATGAGTTTAAACACCATATATTTT	CAWSMSLNTIYF
NA	TRBV28	NA	TRBJ2-7	TGTGCCAGCAGTTTGGCCGGCTCCTACGAGCAGTACTTC	CASSLAGSYEQYF
NA	TRBV5-1	NA	TRBJ1-4	TGCGCCAGCAGCTTGCGCGGGGGCCCGGGGACTAATGAAAAACTGTTTTTT	CASSLRGGPGTNEKLFF
NA	TRBV19	NA	TRBJ2-1	TGTGCCAGTACTGAGCGGATCTCCTACAATGAGCAGTTCTTC	CASTERISYNEQFF
NA	TRBV15	NA	TRBJ2-5	TGTGCCACCCAAAGGGACGCCGTACTCGGGACCCAGTACTTC	CATQRDAVLGTQYF
NA	TRBV9	TRBD2	TRBJ2-2	TGTGCCAGCTCAGGAGGTAGCGGGATAACCGGGGAGCTGTTTTTT	CASSGGSGITGELFF
NA	TRBV19	NA	TRBJ1-5	TGTGCCAGTAGTATCAGGGGAATCGGCAATCAGCCCCAGCATTTT	CASSIRGIGNQPQHF
once	TRBV5-1	NA	TRBJ2-2	TGCGCCAGCAGCGGGCTCCTAGGGACCGGGGAGCTGTTTTTT	CASSGLLGTGELFF
NA	TRBV18	NA	TRBJ2-7	TGTGCCAGCTCACCACCCGGCCGTTCCTACGAGCAGTACTTC	CASSPPGRSYEQYF
NA	TRBV29-1	NA	TRBJ1-4	TGCAGCGTTGTATGGAACACGAATGAAAAACTGTTTTTT	CSVVWNTNEKLFF
once	TRBV4-3	NA	TRBJ1-4	TGCGCCAGCAGCCAAGGCCCTCGACAGATTGAAAAACTGTTTTTT	CASSQGPRQIEKLFF
NA	TRBV4-3	NA	TRBJ1-3	TGCGCCAGCAGCCAAGAAAACAGGCCCGGAAACACCATATATTTT	CASSQENRPGNTIYF